The clone carrying this T cell receptor (beta chain) turned up a few times. No antigen is known for it. CDR3 length equals 13 residues. Trimming took off 5 bases at V and 1 base at J, with 9 bases between the two ends. Per the germline V gene, CDR1 is MDHEN and CDR2 is SYDVKM. The authors reverse transcribed all of the isolated RNA, so sequencing captured expressed TCRB transcripts. The protocol was immunoSEQ multiplex PCR, while the TCRdb copy is restricted to in-frame clones and leaves out a portion. The sample yields approximately 16,000 clones, less than 85% seen once. Staining for CD45RO/CCR7/CD25/CD127/CD95/CD27 allowed sorting of CD4+ naive, central memory, regulatory and stem cell-like memory cells. The data stem from a study of beta chain features in type 1 diabetes. Regarding the study as a whole: Within each of all four CD4+ subsets, Type 1 diabetes patients had TCRB CDR3s that were moderately but significantly shorter.

This chain connects TRBV28 to TRBJ2-7; TRBD1 might be the D (6 bases). The sample comprised stem cell memory CD4+ T cells from blood. This receptor was obtained from a man in his thirties or forties with type 1 diabetes. CDR3 in amino acids: CASSPGQSYEQYF. The DNA for the CDR3 is TGTGCCAGCAGTCCGGGACAATCCTACGAGCAGTACTTC.